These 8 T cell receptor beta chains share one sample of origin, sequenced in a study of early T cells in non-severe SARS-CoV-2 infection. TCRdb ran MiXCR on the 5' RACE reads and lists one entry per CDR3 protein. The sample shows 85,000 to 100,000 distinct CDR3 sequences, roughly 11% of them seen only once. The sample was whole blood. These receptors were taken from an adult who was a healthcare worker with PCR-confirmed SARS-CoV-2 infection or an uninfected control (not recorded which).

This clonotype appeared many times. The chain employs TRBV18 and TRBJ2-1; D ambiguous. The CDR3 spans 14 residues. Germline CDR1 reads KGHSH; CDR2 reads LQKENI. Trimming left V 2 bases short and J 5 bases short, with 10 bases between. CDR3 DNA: TGTGCCAGCTCACCAAACAATATGAACAATGAGCAGTTCTTC. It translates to CASSPNNMNNEQFF.

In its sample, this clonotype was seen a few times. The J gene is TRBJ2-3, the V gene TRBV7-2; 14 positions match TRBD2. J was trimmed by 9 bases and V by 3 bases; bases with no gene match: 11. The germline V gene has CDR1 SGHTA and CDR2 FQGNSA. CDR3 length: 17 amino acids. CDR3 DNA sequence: TGTGCCAGCAGCTTCCGGACTAGCGGGGGGATCGGGGTAACGCAGTATTTT. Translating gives CASSFRTSGGIGVTQYF.

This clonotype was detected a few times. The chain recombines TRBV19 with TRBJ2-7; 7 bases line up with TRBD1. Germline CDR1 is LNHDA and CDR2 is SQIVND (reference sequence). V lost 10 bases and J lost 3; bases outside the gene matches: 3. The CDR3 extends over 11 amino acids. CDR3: CATGQDYEQYF. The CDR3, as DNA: TGTGCCACTGGACAGGACTACGAGCAGTACTTC.

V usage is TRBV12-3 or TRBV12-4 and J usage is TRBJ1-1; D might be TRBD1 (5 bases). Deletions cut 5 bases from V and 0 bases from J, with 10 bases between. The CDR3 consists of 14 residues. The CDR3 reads CASSLPGMNTEAFF. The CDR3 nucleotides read TGTGCCAGCAGTCTCCCAGGGATGAACACTGAAGCTTTCTTT.

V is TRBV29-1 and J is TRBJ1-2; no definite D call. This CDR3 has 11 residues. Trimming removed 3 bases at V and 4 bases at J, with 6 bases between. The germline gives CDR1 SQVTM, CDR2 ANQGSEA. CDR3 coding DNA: TGCAGCGTTGACCCCAGCTATGGCTACACCTTC. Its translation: CSVDPSYGYTF.

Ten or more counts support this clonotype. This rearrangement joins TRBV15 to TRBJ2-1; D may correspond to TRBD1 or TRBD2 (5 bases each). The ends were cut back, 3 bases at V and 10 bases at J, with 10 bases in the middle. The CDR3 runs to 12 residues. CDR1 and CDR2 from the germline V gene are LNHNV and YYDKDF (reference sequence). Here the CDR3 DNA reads TGTGCCACCAGCAGGGGGGTGGCGGAGCAGTTCTTC. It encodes CATSRGVAEQFF. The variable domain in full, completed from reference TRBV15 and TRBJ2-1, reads DAMVIQNPRYQVTQFGKPVTLSCSQTLNHNVMYWYQQKSSQAPKLLFHYYDKDFNNEADTPDNFQSRRPNTSFCFLDIRSPGLGDTAMYLCATSRGVAEQFFGPGTRLTVL.

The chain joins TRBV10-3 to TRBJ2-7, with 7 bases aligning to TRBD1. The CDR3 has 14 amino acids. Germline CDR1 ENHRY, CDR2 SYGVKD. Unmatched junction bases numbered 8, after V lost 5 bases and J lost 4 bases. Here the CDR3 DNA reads TGTGCCATCAGTACAGATGACAGGGATTACGAGCAGTACTTC. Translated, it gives CAISTDDRDYEQYF.

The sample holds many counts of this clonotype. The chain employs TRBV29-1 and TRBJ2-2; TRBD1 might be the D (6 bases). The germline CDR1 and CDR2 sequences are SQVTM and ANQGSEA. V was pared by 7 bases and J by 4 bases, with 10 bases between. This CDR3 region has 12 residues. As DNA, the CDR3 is TGCAGCGCGGGACACCCCACCGGGGAGCTGTTTTTT. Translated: CSAGHPTGELFF.